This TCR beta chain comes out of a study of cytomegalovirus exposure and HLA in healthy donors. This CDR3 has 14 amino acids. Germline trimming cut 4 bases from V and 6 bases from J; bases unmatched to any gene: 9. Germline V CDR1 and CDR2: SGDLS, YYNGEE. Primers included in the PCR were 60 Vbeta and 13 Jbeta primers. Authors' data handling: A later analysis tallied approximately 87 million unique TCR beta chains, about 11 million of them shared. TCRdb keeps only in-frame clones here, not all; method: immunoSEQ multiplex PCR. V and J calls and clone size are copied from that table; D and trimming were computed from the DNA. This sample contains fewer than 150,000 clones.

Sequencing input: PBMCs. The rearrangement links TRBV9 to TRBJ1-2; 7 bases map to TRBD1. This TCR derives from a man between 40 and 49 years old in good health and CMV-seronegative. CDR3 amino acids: CASSRQGGYDGYTF. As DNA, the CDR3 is TGTGCCAGCAGCCGTCAGGGGGGTTATGATGGCTACACCTTC.